The next 5 T cell receptor beta chains were all read from a single sample in a study of beta chain features in type 1 diabetes. The isolated RNA, all of it, was reverse transcribed, so expressed TCRB transcripts were what got sequenced. Profiled with immunoSEQ multiplex PCR; TCRdb holds only in-frame clones, not every one. This sample has roughly 450,000 clones, with about 14% found just once. Sequencing input: naive CD4+ T cells from blood. These receptor sequences come from a man aged 25-45 years in good health.

V is TRBV6-5 and J is TRBJ1-1; D remains ambiguous. The length of the CDR3 is 15 residues. The V gene lost 6 bases and the J gene lost 3 bases, with 17 bases spanning the gap. The V gene's germline CDR1 is MNHEY and CDR2 SVGAGI. The CDR3 region is CASRKPIGQDTEAFF. For the CDR3, the DNA is TGTGCCAGCAGGAAACCAATCGGGCAGGACACTGAAGCTTTCTTT.

In DNA form, the CDR3 reads TGTGCCAGCAGCTTACGTCGGAAGGGGTATAATTCACCCCTCCACTTT. Translating it yields CASSLRRKGYNSPLHF. The chain joins TRBV7-6 to TRBJ1-6; perhaps TRBD1 as D (5 bases). Per the germline V gene, CDR1 is SGHVS and CDR2 is FNYEAQ. V was clipped by 2 bases and J by 4 bases, with 12 bases between them. CDR3 length: 16 residues.

This clone showed up just a few times. This chain connects TRBV7-6 to TRBJ2-6; D gene ambiguous. Trimming removed 2 bases at V and 2 bases at J, with 4 bases between. CDR1 is SGHVS, CDR2 FNYEAQ, per germline. This CDR3 is 14 amino acids long. As DNA, the CDR3 is TGTGCCAGCAGCTTATCGCCTGGGGCCAACGTCCTGACTTTC. Protein product: CASSLSPGANVLTF.

This clone was observed a few times. The J gene is TRBJ2-1, the V gene TRBV20-1; TRBD1 agrees at 7 bases. Germline V gives CDR1 DFQATT, CDR2 SNEGSKA (reference sequence). The CDR3 is 11 amino acids. The V segment lost 5 bases and the J segment 10 bases; nucleotides outside the gene matches: 5. The CDR3 region has the DNA TGCAGTGCTCGACAGGGCGAAGAGCAGTTCTTC. It translates to CSARQGEEQFF.

This clone was recorded a few times. The V and J genes are TRBV1 and TRBJ2-7; TRBD2, the table's D call, lacks a check against the DNA. TRBV1 counts as a pseudogene. The CDR3 extends over 12 amino acids. This CDR3 is CTSAAGVAEQYV. The CDR3 nucleotides read TGCACCAGCGCAGCGGGGGTTGCCGAGCAGTACGTC.